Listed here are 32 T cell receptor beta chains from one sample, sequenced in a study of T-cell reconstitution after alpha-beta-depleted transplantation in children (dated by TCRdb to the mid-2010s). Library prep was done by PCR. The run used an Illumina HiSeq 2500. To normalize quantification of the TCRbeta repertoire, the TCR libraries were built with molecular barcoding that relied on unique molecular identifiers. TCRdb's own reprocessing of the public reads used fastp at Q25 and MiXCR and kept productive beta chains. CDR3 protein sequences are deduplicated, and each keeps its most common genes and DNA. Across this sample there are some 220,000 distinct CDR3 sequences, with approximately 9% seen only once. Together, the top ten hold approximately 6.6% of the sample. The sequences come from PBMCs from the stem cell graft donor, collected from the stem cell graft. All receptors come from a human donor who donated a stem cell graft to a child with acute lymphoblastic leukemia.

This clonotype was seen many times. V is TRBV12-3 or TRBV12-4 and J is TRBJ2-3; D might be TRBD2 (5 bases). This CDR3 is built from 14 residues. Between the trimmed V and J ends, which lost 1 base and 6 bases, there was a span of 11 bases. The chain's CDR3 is CASSLGLSGDTQYF. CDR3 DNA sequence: TGTGCCAGCAGTTTAGGCCTAAGCGGCGATACGCAGTATTTT.

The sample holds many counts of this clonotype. The CDR3 DNA reads as TGTGCCAGCAGCTTTGTGGCTAGCGGGGGGGCCAATGAGCAGTTCTTC. The encoded protein is CASSFVASGGANEQFF. V and J are TRBV5-6 and TRBJ2-1; 12 positions match TRBD2. In germline, CDR1 is SGHDT, CDR2 YYEEEE. The CDR3 loop spans 16 amino acids. Trimming took 2 bases from V and 6 from J; bases not matched to a gene: 6.

The CDR3, as DNA: TGTGCCAGCAGCCGAGGACAGGGGAACACTGAAGCTTTCTTT. It specifies CASSRGQGNTEAFF. The chain is built from TRBV12-3 or TRBV12-4 and TRBJ1-1; 8 positions match TRBD1. Germline trimming cut 6 bases from V and 1 base from J; bases unmatched to any gene: 4. CDR3 size: 14 residues.

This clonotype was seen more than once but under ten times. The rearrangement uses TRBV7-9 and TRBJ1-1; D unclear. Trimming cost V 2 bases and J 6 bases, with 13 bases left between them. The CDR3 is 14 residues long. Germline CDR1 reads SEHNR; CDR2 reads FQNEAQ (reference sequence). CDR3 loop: CASSLSQSPAEAFF. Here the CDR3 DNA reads TGTGCCAGCAGCTTAAGCCAGTCCCCCGCTGAAGCTTTCTTT.

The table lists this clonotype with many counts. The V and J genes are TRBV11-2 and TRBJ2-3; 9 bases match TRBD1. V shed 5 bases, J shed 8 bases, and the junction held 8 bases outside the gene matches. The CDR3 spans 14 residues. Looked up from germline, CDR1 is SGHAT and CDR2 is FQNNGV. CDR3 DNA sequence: TGTGCCAGCAGCCCAAGACAGGGGGGGCTTACGCAGTATTTT. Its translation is CASSPRQGGLTQYF.

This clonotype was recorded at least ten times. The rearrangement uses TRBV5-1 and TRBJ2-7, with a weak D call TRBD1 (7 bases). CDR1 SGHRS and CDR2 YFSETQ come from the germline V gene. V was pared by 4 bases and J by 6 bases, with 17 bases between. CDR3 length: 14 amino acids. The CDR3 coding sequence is TGCGCCAGCAGCCGACAGGGTAGGGGAGGCGAGCAGTACTTC. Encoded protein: CASSRQGRGGEQYF.

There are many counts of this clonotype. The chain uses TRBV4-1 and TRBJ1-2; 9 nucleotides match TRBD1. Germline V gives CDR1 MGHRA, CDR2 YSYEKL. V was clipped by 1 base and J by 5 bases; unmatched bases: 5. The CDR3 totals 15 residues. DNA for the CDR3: TGCGCCAGCAGCCAAGTGGGGACAGGGCTATATGGCTACACCTTC. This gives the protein CASSQVGTGLYGYTF.

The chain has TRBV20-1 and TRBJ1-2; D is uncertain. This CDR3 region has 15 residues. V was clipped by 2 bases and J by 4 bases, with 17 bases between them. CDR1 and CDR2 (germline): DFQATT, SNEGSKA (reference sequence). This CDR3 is CSARPERYTSYGYTF. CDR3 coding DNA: TGCAGTGCTAGACCAGAAAGGTATACTAGCTATGGCTACACCTTC.

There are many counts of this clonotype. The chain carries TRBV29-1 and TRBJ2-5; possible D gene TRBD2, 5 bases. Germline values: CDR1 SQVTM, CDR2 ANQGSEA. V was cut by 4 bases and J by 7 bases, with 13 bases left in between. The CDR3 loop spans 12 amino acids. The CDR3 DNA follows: TGCAGCGTTGGGCTTCTCGGAGGGACCCAGTACTTC. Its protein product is CSVGLLGGTQYF.

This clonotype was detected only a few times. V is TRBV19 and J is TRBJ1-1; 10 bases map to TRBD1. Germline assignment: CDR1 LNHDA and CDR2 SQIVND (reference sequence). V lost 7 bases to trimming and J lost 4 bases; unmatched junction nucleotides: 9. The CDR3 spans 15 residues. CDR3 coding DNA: TGTGCCAGTAACGACAGGGGGCGGATGATCACTGAAGCTTTCTTT. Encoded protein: CASNDRGRMITEAFF.

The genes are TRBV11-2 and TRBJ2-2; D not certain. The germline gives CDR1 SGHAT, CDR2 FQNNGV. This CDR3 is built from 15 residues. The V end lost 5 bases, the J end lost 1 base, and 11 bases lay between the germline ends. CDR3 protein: CASSPRTENTGELFF. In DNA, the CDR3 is TGTGCCAGCAGCCCCCGAACGGAGAACACCGGGGAGCTGTTTTTT.

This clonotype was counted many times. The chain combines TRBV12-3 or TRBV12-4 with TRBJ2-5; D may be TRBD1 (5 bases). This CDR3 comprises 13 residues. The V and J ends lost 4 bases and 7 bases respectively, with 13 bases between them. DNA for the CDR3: TGTGCCAGCAGTTCGACCCATAGGGGGACCCAGTACTTC. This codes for CASSSTHRGTQYF.

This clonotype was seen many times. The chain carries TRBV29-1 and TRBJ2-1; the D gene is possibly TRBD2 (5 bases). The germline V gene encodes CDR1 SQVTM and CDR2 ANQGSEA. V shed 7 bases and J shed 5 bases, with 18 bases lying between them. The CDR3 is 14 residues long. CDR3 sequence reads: CSGRGRAPNNEQFF. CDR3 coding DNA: TGCAGCGGGAGAGGGAGAGCGCCTAACAATGAGCAGTTCTTC.

The chain's CDR3 is CSAREGATDTQYF. CDR3 nucleotides: TGCAGTGCTAGGGAGGGGGCCACAGATACGCAGTATTTT. This chain joins TRBV20-1 and TRBJ2-3, with a weak D call TRBD1 (7 bases). The V gene's germline CDR1 is DFQATT and CDR2 SNEGSKA (reference sequence). Trimming left V 3 bases short and J 2 bases short, with 9 bases between. The CDR3 sequence is 13 residues long.

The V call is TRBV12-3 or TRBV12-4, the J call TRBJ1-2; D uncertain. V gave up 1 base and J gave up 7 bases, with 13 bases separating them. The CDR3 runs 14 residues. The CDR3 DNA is TGTGCCAGCAGTTTAGGGCAGACTGTACGTGGCTACACCTTC. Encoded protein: CASSLGQTVRGYTF.

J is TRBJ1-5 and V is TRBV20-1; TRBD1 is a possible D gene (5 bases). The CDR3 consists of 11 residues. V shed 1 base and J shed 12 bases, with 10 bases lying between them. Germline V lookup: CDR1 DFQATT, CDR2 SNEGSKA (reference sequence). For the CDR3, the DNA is TGCAGTGCTAGAGTCGTCGGGGGCCAGCATTTT. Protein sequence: CSARVVGGQHF.

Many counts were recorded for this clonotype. DNA of the CDR3: TGCGCCAGCAGCCTCATCGACTCGATGGCCGGGGAGCTGTTTTTT. It encodes CASSLIDSMAGELFF. The chain recombines TRBV5-1 with TRBJ2-2; D is unresolved. V was trimmed by 4 bases and J by 6 bases, leaving 16 bases between them. CDR1 SGHRS and CDR2 YFSETQ come from the germline V gene. There are 15 residues in the CDR3.

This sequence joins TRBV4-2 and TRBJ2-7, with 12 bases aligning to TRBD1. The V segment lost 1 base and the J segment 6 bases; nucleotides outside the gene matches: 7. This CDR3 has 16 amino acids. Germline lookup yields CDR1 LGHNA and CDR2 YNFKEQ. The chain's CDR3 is CASSQGPGQGASEQYF. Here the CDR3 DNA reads TGTGCCAGCAGCCAAGGCCCGGGACAGGGGGCGAGCGAGCAGTACTTC.

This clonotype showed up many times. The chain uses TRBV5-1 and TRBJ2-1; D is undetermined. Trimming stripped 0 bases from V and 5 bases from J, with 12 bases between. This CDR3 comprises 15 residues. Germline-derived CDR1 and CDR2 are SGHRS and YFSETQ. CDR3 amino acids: CASSLEGSYHNEQFF. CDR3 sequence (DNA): TGCGCCAGCAGCTTGGAGGGCAGTTACCACAATGAGCAGTTCTTC.

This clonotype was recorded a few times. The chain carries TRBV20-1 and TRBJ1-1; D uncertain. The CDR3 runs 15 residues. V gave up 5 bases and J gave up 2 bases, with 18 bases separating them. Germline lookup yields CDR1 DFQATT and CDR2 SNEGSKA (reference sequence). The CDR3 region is CSAYTVALPNTEAFF. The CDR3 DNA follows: TGCAGTGCTTATACGGTCGCTCTGCCTAACACTGAAGCTTTCTTT.

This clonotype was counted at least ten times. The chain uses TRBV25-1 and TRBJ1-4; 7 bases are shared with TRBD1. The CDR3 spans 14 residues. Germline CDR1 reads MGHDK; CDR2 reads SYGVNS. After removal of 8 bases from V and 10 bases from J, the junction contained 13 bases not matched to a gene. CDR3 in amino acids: CASSLKREGAKLFF. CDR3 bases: TGTGCCAGCTCCCTCAAGAGGGAGGGGGCAAAACTGTTTTTT.

The CDR3 loop is CASSLEGGGFGTEAFF. The CDR3 DNA is TGTGCCAGCAGCTTAGAAGGTGGGGGGTTCGGCACTGAAGCTTTCTTT. The chain links TRBV7-9 to TRBJ1-1; D is perhaps TRBD1 (5 bases). This CDR3 spans 16 amino acids. V was cut by 1 base and J by 4 bases, with 16 bases left in between. In germline, CDR1 is SEHNR, CDR2 FQNEAQ (reference sequence).

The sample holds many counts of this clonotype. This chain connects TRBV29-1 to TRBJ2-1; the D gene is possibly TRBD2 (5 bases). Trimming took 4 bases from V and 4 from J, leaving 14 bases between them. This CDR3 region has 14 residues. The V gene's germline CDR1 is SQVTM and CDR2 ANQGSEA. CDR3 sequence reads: CSVAQRLKYNEQFF. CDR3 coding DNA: TGCAGCGTTGCTCAGCGGCTAAAATACAATGAGCAGTTCTTC.

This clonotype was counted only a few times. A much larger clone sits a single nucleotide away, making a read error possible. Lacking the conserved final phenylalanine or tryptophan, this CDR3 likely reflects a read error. The CDR3 coding sequence is TGCGCCAGCAGCCAACTAGCGGGGCCTTACAATGAGCAGTTCTAC. Encoded protein: CASSQLAGPYNEQFY. The gene calls are TRBV4-1 and TRBJ2-1, with 9 bases matching TRBD2. CDR3 length: 15 amino acids. The germline CDR1 and CDR2 sequences are MGHRA and YSYEKL. J lost 4 bases, V lost 2 bases, and 3 bases had no gene match.

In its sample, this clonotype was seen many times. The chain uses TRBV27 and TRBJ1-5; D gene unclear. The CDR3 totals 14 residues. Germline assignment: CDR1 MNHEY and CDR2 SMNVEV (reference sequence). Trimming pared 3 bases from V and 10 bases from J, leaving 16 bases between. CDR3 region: CASSFDGERHPQHF. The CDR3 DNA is TGTGCCAGCAGTTTCGACGGGGAGAGACATCCCCAGCATTTT.

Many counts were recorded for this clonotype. CDR3 bases: TGTGCCATCTCTAAACAGGGAAACAACGATCAGCCCCAGCATTTT. It codes for CAISKQGNNDQPQHF. The V gene is TRBV10-3, the J gene TRBJ1-5, with D possibly matching TRBD1 (6 bases). The V gene's germline CDR1 is ENHRY and CDR2 SYGVKD. V gave up 8 bases and J gave up 5 bases, with 19 bases separating them. The CDR3 covers 15 residues.

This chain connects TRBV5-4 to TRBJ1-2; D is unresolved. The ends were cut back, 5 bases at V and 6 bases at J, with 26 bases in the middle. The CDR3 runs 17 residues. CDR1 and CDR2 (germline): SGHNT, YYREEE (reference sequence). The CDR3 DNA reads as TGTGCCAGCAGTGACTCAAAGGCCCGCTCTCTTATGGATGGCTACACCTTC. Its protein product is CASSDSKARSLMDGYTF. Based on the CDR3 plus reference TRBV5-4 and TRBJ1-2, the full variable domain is ETGVTQSPTHLIKTRGQQVTLRCSSQSGHNTVSWYQQALGQGPQFIFQYYREEENGRGNFPPRFSGLQFPNYSSELNVNALELDDSALYLCASSDSKARSLMDGYTFGSGTRLTVV.

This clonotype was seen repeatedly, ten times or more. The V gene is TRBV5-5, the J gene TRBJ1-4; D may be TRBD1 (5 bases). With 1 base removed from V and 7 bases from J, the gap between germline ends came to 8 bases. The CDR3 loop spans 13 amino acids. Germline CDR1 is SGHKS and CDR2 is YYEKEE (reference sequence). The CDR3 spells CASSLQGSEKLFF. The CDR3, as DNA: TGTGCCAGCAGCTTGCAGGGTAGTGAAAAACTGTTTTTT.

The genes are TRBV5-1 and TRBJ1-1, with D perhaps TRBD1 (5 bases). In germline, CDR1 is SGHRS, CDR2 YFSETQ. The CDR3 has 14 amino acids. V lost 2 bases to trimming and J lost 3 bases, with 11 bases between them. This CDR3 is CASSFQDTYTEAFF. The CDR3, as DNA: TGCGCCAGCAGCTTCCAGGACACATACACTGAAGCTTTCTTT.

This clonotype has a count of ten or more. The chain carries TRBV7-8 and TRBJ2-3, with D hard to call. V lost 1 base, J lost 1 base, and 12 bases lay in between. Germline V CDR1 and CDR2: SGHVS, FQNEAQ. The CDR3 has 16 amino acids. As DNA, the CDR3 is TGTGCCAGCAGCTTAGTTACAAGTCCGCGCACAGATACGCAGTATTTT. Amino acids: CASSLVTSPRTDTQYF.

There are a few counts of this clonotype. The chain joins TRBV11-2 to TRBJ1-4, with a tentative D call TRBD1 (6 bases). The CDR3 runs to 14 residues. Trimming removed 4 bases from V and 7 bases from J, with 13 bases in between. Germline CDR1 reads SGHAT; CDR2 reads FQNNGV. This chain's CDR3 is CASSSGQLAEKLFF. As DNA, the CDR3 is TGTGCCAGCAGCTCAGGACAGTTGGCTGAAAAACTGTTTTTT.

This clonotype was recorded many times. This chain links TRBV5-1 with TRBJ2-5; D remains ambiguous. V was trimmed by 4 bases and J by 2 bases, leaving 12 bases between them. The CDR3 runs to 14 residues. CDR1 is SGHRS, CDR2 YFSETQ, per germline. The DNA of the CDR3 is TGCGCCAGCAGCCCCGTCGATTCTCAAGAGACCCAGTACTTC. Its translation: CASSPVDSQETQYF.